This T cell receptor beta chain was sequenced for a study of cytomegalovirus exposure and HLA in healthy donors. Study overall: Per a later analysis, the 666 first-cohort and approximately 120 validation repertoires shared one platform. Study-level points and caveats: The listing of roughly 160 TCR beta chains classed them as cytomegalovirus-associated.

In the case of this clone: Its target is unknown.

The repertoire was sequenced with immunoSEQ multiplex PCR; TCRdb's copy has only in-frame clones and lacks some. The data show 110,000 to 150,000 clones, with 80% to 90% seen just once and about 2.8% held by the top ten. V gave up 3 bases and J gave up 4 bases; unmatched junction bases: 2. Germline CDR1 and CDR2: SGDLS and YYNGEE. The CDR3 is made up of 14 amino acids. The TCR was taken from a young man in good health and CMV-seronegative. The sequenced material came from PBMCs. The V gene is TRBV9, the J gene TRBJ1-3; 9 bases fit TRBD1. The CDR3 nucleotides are TGTGCCAGCAGCGGGGGGACAGGGGGAAACACCATATATTTT. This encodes CASSGGTGGNTIYF.